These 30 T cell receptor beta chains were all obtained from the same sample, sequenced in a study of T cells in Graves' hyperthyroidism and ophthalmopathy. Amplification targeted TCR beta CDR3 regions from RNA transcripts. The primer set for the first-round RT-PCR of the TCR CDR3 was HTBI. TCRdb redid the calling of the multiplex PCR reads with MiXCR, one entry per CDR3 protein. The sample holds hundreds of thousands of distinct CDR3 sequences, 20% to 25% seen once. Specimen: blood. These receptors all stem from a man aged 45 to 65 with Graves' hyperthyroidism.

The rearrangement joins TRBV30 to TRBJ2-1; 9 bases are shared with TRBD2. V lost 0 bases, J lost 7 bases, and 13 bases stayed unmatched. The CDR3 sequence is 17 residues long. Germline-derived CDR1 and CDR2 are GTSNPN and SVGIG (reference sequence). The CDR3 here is CAWSVVHKREVGNEQFF. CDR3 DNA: TGTGCCTGGAGTGTCGTCCATAAGCGGGAGGTTGGGAATGAGCAGTTCTTC. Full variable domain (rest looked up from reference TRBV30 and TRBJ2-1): SQTIHQWPATLVQPVGSPLSLECTVEGTSNPNLYWYRQAAGRGLQLLFYSVGIGQISSEVPQNLSASRPQDRQFILSSKKLLLSDSGFYLCAWSVVHKREVGNEQFFGPGTRLTVL.

In DNA form, the CDR3 reads TGTGCCAGCAGTGGCTCGGGACAGGGGGCCTGGGCCAAAAACATTCAGTACTTC. It is translated as CASSGSGQGAWAKNIQYF. The genes are TRBV6-1 and TRBJ2-4, with 12 nucleotides matching TRBD1. The CDR3 is 18 amino acids. V trimming: 4 bases; J trimming: 1 base; junction bases outside the gene matches: 8. Germline loops: CDR1 MNHNS, CDR2 SASEGT.

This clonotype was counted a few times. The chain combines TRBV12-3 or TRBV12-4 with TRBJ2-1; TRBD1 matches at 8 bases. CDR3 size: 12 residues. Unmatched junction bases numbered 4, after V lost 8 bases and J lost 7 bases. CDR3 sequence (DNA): TGTGCCAGCGGCAGGGGGCTTAATGAGCAGTTCTTC. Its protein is CASGRGLNEQFF.

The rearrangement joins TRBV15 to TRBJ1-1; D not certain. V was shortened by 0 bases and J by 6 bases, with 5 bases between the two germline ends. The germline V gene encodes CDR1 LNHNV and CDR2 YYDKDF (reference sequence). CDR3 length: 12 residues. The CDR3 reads CATSRDHPEAFF. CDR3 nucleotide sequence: TGTGCCACCAGCAGAGATCACCCTGAAGCTTTCTTT.

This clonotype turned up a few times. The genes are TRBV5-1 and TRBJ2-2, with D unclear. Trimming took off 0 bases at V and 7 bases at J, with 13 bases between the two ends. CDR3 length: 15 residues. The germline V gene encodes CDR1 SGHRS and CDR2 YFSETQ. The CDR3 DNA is TGCGCCAGCAGCTTGGAGGTTACCAGGATCGGGGAGCTGTTTTTT. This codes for CASSLEVTRIGELFF. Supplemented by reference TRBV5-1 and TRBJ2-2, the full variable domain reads KAGVTQTPRYLIKTRGQQVTLSCSPISGHRSVSWYQQTPGQGLQFLFEYFSETQRNKGNFPGRFSGRQFSNSRSEMNVSTLELGDSALYLCASSLEVTRIGELFFGEGSRLTVL.

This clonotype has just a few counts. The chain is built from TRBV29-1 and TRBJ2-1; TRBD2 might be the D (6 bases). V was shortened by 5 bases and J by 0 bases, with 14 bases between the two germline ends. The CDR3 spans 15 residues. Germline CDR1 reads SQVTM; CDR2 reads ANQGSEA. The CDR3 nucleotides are TGCAGCGTTTTAGGGAGGCAGAGCTCCTACAATGAGCAGTTCTTC. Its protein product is CSVLGRQSSYNEQFF.

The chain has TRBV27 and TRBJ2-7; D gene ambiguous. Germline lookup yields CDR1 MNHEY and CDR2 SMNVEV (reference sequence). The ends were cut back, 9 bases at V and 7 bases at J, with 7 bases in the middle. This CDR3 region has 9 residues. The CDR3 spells CARSWEQYF. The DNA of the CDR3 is TGTGCCAGGTCCTGGGAGCAGTACTTC.

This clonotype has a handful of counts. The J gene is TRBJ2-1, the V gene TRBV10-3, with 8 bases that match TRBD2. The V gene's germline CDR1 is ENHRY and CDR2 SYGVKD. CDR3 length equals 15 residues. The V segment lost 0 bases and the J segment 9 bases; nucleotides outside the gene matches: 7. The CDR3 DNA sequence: TGTGCCATCAGTGAGTCGAACGGGAGGGCCTCTGAGCAGTTCTTC. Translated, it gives CAISESNGRASEQFF.

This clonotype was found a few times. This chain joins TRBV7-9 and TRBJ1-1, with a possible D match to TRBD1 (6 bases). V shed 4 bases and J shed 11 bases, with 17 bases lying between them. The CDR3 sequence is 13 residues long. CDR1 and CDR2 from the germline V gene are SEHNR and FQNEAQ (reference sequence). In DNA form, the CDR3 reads TGTGCCAGCAGCTCCGCGGGGGGGGCTGGTGCTTTCTTT. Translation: CASSSAGGAGAFF.

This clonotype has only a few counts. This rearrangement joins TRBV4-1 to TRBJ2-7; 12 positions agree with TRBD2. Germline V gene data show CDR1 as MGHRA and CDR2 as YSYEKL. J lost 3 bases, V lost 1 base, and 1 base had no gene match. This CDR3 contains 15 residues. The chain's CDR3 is CASSQGTSGNYEQYF. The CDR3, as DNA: TGCGCCAGCAGCCAAGGGACTAGCGGGAACTACGAGCAGTACTTC.

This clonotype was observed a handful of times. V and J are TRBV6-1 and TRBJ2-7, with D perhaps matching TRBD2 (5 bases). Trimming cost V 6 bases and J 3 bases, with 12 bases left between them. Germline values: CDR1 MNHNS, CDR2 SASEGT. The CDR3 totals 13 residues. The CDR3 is CASSRSGDYEQYF. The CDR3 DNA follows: TGTGCCAGCAGCAGATCCGGGGACTACGAGCAGTACTTC.

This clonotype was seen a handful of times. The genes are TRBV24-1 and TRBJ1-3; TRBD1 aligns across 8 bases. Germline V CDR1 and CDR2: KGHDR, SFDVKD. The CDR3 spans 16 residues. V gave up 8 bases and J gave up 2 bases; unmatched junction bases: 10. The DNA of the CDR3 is TGTGCCACCAATGGACAGGGAGGGAGGACTGGAAACACCATATATTTT. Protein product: CATNGQGGRTGNTIYF.

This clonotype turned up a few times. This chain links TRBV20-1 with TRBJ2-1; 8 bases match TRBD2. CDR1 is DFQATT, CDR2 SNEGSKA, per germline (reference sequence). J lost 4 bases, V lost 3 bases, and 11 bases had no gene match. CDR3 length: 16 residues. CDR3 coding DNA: TGCAGTGCTAGCTTCCCAACTAGCGGATATTACAATGAGCAGTTCTTC. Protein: CSASFPTSGYYNEQFF.

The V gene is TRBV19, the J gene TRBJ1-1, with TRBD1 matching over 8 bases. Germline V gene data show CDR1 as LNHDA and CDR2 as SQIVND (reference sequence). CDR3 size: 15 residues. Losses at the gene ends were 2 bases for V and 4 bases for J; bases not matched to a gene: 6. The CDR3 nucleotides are TGTGCCAGTAGTATATTCAGGGGGCAGGGCACTGAAGCTTTCTTT. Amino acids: CASSIFRGQGTEAFF.

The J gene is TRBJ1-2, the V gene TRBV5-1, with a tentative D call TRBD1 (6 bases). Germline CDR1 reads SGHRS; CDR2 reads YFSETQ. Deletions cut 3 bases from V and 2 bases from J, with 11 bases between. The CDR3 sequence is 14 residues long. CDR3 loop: CASSSDSQNYGYTF. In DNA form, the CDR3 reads TGCGCCAGCAGCTCGGACAGTCAAAACTATGGCTACACCTTC.

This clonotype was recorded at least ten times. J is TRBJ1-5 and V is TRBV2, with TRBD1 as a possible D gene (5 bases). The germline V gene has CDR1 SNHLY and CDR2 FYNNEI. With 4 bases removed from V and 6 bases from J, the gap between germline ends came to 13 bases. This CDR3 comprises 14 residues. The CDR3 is CASSGGRVGQPQHF. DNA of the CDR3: TGTGCCAGCAGTGGGGGCCGAGTAGGTCAGCCCCAGCATTTT.

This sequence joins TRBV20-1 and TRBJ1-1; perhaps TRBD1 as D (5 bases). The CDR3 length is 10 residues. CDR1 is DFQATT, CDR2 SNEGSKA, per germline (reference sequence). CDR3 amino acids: CTQGNTEAFF. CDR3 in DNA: TGCACCCAGGGGAACACTGAAGCTTTCTTT.

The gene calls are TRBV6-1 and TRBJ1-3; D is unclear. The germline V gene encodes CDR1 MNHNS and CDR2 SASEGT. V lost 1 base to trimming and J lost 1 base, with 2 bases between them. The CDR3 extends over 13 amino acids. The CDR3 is CASSEGSGNTIYF. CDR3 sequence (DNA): TGTGCCAGCAGTGAAGGGTCTGGAAACACCATATATTTT.

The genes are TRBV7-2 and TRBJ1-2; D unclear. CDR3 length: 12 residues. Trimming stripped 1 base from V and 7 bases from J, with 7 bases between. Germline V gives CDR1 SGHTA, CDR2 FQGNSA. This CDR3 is CASSLEAGGYTF. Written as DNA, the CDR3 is TGTGCCAGCAGCTTAGAAGCGGGTGGCTACACCTTC. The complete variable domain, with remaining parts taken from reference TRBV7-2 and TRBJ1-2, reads GAGVSQSPSNKVTEKGKDVELRCDPISGHTALYWYRQSLGQGLEFLIYFQGNSAPDKSGLPSDRFSAERTGGSVSTLTIQRTQQEDSAVYLCASSLEAGGYTFGSGTRLTVV.

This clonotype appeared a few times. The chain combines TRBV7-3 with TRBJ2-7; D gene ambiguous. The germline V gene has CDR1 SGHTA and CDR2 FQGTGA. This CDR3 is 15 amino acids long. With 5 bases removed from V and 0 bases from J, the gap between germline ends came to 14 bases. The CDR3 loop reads CASSQDARDSYEQYF. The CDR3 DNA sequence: TGTGCCAGCAGCCAAGACGCGAGAGACTCCTACGAGCAGTACTTC.

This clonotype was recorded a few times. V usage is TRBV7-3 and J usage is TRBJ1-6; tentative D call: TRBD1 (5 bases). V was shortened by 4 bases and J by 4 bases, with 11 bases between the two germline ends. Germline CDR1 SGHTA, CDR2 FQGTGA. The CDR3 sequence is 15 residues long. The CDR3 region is CASSSSTVYNSPLHF. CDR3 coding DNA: TGTGCCAGCAGCTCCTCGACAGTTTATAATTCACCCCTCCACTTT.

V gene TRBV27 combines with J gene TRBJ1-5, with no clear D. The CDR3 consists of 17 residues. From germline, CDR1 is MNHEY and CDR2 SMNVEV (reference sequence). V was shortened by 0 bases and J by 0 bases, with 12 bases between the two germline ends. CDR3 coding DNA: TGTGCCAGCAGTTTATCGGCGGCATCGTATAGCAATCAGCCCCAGCATTTT. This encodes CASSLSAASYSNQPQHF.

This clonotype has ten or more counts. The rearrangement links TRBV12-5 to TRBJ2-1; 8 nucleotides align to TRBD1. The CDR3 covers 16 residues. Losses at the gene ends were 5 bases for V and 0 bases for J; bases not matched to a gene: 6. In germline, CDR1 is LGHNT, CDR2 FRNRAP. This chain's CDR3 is CASGPGTGGSYNEQFF. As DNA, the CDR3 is TGTGCTAGTGGTCCCGGGACAGGTGGCTCCTACAATGAGCAGTTCTTC.

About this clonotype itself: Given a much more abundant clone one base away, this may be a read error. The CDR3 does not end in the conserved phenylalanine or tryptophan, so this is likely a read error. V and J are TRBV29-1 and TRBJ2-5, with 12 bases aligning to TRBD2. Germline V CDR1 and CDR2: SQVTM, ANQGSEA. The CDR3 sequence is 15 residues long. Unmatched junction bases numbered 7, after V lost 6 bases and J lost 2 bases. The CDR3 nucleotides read TGCAGCGTGGGGGTGACTAGCGGGAGACAAGAGACCCAGTACCTC. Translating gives CSVGVTSGRQETQYL.

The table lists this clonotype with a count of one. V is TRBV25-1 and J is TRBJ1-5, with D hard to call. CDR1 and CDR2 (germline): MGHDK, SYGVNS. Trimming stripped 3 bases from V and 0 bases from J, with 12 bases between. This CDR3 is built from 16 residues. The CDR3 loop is CASSDRKPYSNQPQHF. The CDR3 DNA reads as TGTGCCAGCAGTGATCGCAAACCATATAGCAATCAGCCCCAGCATTTT. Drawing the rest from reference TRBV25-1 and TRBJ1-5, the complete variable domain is EADIYQTPRYLVIGTGKKITLECSQTMGHDKMYWYQQDPGMELHLIHYSYGVNSTEKGDLSSESTVSRIRTEHFPLTLESARPSHTSQYLCASSDRKPYSNQPQHFGDGTRLSIL.

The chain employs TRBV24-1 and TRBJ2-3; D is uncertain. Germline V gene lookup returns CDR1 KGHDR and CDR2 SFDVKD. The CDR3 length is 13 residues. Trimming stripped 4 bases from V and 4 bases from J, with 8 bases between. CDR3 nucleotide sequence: TGTGCCACCAGTGAGGGCGGCCCAGATACGCAGTATTTT. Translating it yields CATSEGGPDTQYF.

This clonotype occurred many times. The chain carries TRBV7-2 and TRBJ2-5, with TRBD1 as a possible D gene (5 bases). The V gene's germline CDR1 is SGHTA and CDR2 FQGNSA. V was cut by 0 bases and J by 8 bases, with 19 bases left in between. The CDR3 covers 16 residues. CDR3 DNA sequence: TGTGCCAGCAGCTTAGCCACCCAGGGCTTTTACGCAACCCAGTACTTC. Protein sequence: CASSLATQGFYATQYF.

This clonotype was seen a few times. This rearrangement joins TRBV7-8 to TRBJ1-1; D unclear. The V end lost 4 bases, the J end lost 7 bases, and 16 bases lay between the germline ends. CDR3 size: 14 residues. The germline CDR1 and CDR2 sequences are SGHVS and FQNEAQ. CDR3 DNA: TGTGCCAGCAGCTACGGGGTAGAGGGCGGTGAAGCTTTCTTT. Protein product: CASSYGVEGGEAFF.

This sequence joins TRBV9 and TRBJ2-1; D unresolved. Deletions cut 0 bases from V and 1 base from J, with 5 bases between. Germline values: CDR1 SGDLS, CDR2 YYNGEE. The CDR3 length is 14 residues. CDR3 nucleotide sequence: TGTGCCAGCAGCGTAGAGTGGTCCTACAATGAGCAGTTCTTC. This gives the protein CASSVEWSYNEQFF.

CDR3 DNA: TGTGCCAGCACCTTGGGGACTAGCGGGGGGGAGCAGTTCTTC. Protein product: CASTLGTSGGEQFF. The V gene is TRBV12-3 or TRBV12-4, the J gene TRBJ2-1; 15 positions agree with TRBD2. Unmatched junction bases numbered 5, after V lost 7 bases and J lost 10 bases. This CDR3 comprises 14 residues.